Listed here is a single TCR beta chain. This record belongs to a study of blood T cell repertoires in COVID-19. Study overall: PBMCs, B-cell-depleted T cells, or T cells provided the cDNA or gDNA that made up the material.

The CDR3 loop spans 15 amino acids. Germline-derived CDR1 and CDR2 are SGDLS and YYNGEE. V trimming: 3 bases; J trimming: 1 base; junction bases outside the gene matches: 2. As originally analysed: Estimation of nucleated cell counts relied on the amplification of reference gene primers. Some clones are missing from TCRdb's copy, which holds only in-frame ones; the method was immunoSEQ multiplex PCR. The V and J calls and clone size were taken over from that table, and D and trimming were inferred from the DNA. The sample includes about 73,000 clones, nearly 90% of them seen just once. The sequence was obtained from a man of 80 years or more with acute or convalescent COVID-19. V and J are TRBV9 and TRBJ2-7; 12 bases agree with TRBD2. Sequencing was performed on peripheral blood. The DNA of the CDR3 is TGTGCCAGCAGCGATGGACTAGCGGGGTCCTACGAGCAGTACTTC. It specifies CASSDGLAGSYEQYF.